The subject of this entry is one TCR beta chain. TCRdb's table, derived via immunoSEQ multiplex PCR, lists solely in-frame clones and lacks some. The repertoire holds some 220,000 clones, with around 85% as singletons. The sample originates from a study of blood T cell repertoires in COVID-19. Turning to the study itself: Sources were T cells, B-cell-depleted T cells, or PBMCs; the material itself was cDNA or gDNA.

V gave up 2 bases and J gave up 6 bases, with 12 bases separating them. The CDR3 runs 14 residues. Germline V lookup: CDR1 SGHRS, CDR2 YFSETQ. The genes are TRBV5-1 and TRBJ2-1; tentatively, D is TRBD2 (5 bases). The receptor was derived from a woman aged 55 to 70 with active or convalescent COVID-19. Sequenced material: peripheral blood. CDR3 sequence reads: CASSFMGVVNEQFF. The DNA of the CDR3 is TGCGCCAGCAGCTTTATGGGAGTGGTCAATGAGCAGTTCTTC.